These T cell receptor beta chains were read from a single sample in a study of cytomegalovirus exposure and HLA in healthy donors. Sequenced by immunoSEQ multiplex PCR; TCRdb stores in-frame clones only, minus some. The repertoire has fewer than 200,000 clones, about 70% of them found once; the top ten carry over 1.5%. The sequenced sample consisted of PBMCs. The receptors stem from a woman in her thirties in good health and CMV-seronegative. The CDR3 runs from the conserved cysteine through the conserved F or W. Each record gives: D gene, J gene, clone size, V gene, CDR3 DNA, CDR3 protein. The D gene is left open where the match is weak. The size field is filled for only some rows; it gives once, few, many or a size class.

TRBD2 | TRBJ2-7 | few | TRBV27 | TGTGCCAGCAGTCCGCTAGCGGGGAGTAGGCTCGAGCAGTACTTC | CASSPLAGSRLEQYF
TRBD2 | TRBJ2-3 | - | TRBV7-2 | TGTGCCAGCAGCTTAGGTTGGCGGGGGGGGTTAGATACGCAGTATTTT | CASSLGWRGGLDTQYF
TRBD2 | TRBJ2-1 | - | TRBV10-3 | TGTGCCATCAGGGGGACTAGCGGCAACTCCTACAATGAGCAGTTCTTC | CAIRGTSGNSYNEQFF
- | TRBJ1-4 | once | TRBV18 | TGTGCCAGCTCACCAGACGGGGATGAAAAACTGTTTTTT | CASSPDGDEKLFF
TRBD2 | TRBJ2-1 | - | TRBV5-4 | TGTGCCAGCAGCTTACCTCGGACTAGCGGGCTCACCGCCTACAATGAGCAGTTCTTC | CASSLPRTSGLTAYNEQFF
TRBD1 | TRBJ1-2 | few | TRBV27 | TGTGCCAGCAGCCCCCGATCAGGGGGACGAATCTACACCTTC | CASSPRSGGRIYTF
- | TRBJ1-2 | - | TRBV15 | TGTGCCACCAGCAGACGATCTGGGAGTGGCTACACCTTC | CATSRRSGSGYTF
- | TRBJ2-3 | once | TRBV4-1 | TGCGCCAGCAGCCAAGCGCACGCAGGGACAGATACGCAGTATTTT | CASSQAHAGTDTQYF
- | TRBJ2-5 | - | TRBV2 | TGTGCCACCCTCACGGAGATAAAAGAGACCCAGTACTTC | CATLTEIKETQYF
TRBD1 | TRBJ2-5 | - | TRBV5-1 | TGCGCCAGCAGCTTGGGGACAGGGCCAGAGACCCAGTACTTC | CASSLGTGPETQYF
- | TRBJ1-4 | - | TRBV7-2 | TGTGCCAGCAGCTTAGTCCGGGGTGGGGAAAAACTGTTTTTT | CASSLVRGGEKLFF
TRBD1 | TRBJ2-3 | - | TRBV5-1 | TGCGCCAGCAGCTTGGACGGACAGGGGAGCACAGATACGCAGTATTTT | CASSLDGQGSTDTQYF
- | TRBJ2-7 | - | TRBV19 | TGTGCCAGTAGTTCGTCCCTCTGGACAGGCGGGAACGAGCAGTACTTC | CASSSSLWTGGNEQYF
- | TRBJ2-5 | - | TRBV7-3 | TGTGCCAGCAGCTTATTTCACACGGGCCAAGAGACCCAGTACTTC | CASSLFHTGQETQYF
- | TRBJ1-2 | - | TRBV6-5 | TGTGCCAGCGGTGATCCGGGGTTCTATGGCTACACCTTC | CASGDPGFYGYTF
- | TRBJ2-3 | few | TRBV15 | TGTGCCACCAGCAGAGATCGGGGGACGACAGATACGCAGTATTTT | CATSRDRGTTDTQYF
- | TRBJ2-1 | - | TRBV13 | TGTGCCAGCAGCTCCGGAGACTCGCCCAGCAATGAGCAGTTCTTC | CASSSGDSPSNEQFF
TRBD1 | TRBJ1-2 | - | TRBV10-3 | TGTGCCATCAGGACCCGGGACAGCTATGGCTACACCTTC | CAIRTRDSYGYTF
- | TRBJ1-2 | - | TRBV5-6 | TGTGCCAGCAGCTTGGGCGCTAACTATGGCTACACCTTC | CASSLGANYGYTF